This T cell receptor (beta chain) was sequenced in a study of cytomegalovirus exposure and HLA in healthy donors. The CDR3 is 15 amino acids. CDR1 SGHRS and CDR2 YFSETQ come from the germline V gene. J gave up 5 bases and V 0 bases, and 3 bases lay outside the gene matches. The primer mix had 60 Vbeta and 13 Jbeta primers. Authors' methods: Per a later analysis, the number of unique TCR beta chains was about 78 million, of which roughly 9.9 million were shared. The assay was immunoSEQ multiplex PCR, and TCRdb's table has in-frame clones only and misses some. V, J and clone size are those of that table, while D and trimming were read from the DNA. Seen here are nearly 110,000 clones, about 70% observed once, and the top ten hold under 6.5%. Of note for this clone: Antigen unknown. The same CDR3 can be traced to other DNA sequences in this sample.

Study-wide points: The study assumed roughly uniform donor sequencing depth for presence/absence analyses.

Sequenced sample: PBMCs. V is TRBV5-1 and J is TRBJ2-1; 9 bases match TRBD2. The sequence derives from a woman between 45 and 60 years old in good health and CMV-seropositive. CDR3 protein: CASSLVLAGNNEQFF. CDR3 DNA: TGCGCCAGCAGCTTGGTTCTAGCGGGAAACAATGAGCAGTTCTTC. The entire variable domain, with the rest obtained from reference TRBV5-1 and TRBJ2-1, is as follows: KAGVTQTPRYLIKTRGQQVTLSCSPISGHRSVSWYQQTPGQGLQFLFEYFSETQRNKGNFPGRFSGRQFSNSRSEMNVSTLELGDSALYLCASSLVLAGNNEQFFGPGTRLTVL.